This record looks at one T cell receptor (beta chain) sequence and its context. The antigen is unknown. The genes and germline here are from mouse. The CDR3 end is not reached by the read, which stops 3 residues before it; the germline J gene fills it in. Sequencing relied on a cDNA template that was reverse transcribed from extracted RNA. Repertoires were generated with immunoSEQ multiplex PCR, while TCRdb's copy carries only in-frame clones and drops some. The sample presents under 350,000 clones, none singletons. Germline V lookup: CDR1 GKSSPN, CDR2 SITVG. V lost 2 bases and J 7 bases, leaving 12 bases between the germline ends. The CDR3 covers 14 residues. Sorting used CD4, CD8alpha, NKG2D, NKG2ACE and other markers on pooled cutaneous lymph node cells. This entry comes from a study of CD8+ T cells in alopecia areata. Study-level points and caveats: Mouse data revealed clearer TCR sharing than patient data did, a gap possibly tied to HLA. Resident alphabeta T-cell populations of normal skin are likewise subject to sequencing in scalp samples.

The sequence derives from a C3H/HeJ mouse with alopecia areata. MHC haplotype of the strain: H2-k. The sample was CD4+ T cells sorted from a lymph node. V usage is TRBV31 and J usage is TRBJ1-6; weak D call: TRBD1 (5 bases). TRBJ1-6 is classed as an ORF, of uncertain function. The CDR3 bases that were read are TGTGCCTGGAGTATGGGGGTGAGGAATTCGCCC. Translating it yields CAWSMGVRNSP. In full, the CDR3 is CAWSMGVRNSPLYF.